Detailed here is one T cell receptor beta chain. The target antigen is unknown. Between the trimmed V and J ends, which lost 4 bases and 2 bases, there was a span of 12 bases. Germline loops: CDR1 GTSNPN, CDR2 SVGIG (reference sequence). The CDR3 is 14 amino acids. Treatment reported: oral pan-JAK inhibitor, 5-10 mg twice daily. Collection of lesional scalp punch biopsies and peripheral blood was performed in alopecia areata patients. The sample comes from a study of CD8+ T cells in alopecia areata. Looking at the study overall: Twice a day, 5 to 10 mg of oral tofacitinib was administered to treated patients. Patients in the study were on tofacitinib for 6 to 18 months, then off it for 6 months. Study observations and caveats: Scalp samples also contribute reads from the resident alphabeta T cells found in normal skin.

Extracted RNA was reverse transcribed into cDNA, the sequencing template. The table came from immunoSEQ multiplex PCR; TCRdb's copy has only in-frame clones and leaves some out. The data contain some 99,000 clones, roughly three fifths of them singletons. This clonotype originated in a human donor with alopecia areata. Sequenced material: CD8+ T cells sorted from blood, taken at week 4, from a patient treated with tofacitinib. This chain connects TRBV30 to TRBJ1-5, with D possibly TRBD1 on 5 matching bases. In nucleotides, the CDR3 is TGTGCCTGGAATATGGGGCCCGGCAATCAGCCCCAGCATTTT. Protein: CAWNMGPGNQPQHF.